One sample yielded the 10 T cell receptor beta chains listed below, sequenced in a study of tumor-infiltrating lymphocytes in primary liver carcinoma. Co-extraction of RNA and DNA was performed on roughly 17-32 mg of unsorted bulk tissue. Making TCR beta cDNA involved approximately 530 ng total RNA and a constant-region primer. Generation of the TCR beta libraries relied on three nested multiplex PCR rounds using slightly modified ARM-PCR. Forward primers for TRBV1-TRBV30 and a C-beta reverse primer served the first two PCR rounds, at about 10 cycles each. MiXCR, run by TCRdb on the multiplex PCR reads, gives a single entry per CDR3 protein. The table shows around 54,000 distinct CDR3 sequences, with around three quarters occurring only once. Material for sequencing was liver tumor tissue from sampling region 2. Subset of the sample: tumor region T2, inferior pole. The receptors derive from a man aged 40-49 years with primary liver carcinoma and hepatitis B virus infection.

In regard to this clonotype: This may be a read error, as it is one base from a much larger clone. V usage is TRBV28 and J usage is TRBJ1-1; 7 bases are shared with TRBD1. Germline trimming cut 1 base from V and 12 bases from J; bases unmatched to any gene: 8. Germline CDR1 and CDR2: MDHEN and SYDVKM. This CDR3 has 13 amino acids. CDR3 nucleotide sequence: TGTGCCAGCAGTTTATCCCAAACAGGGGCGACTTTCTTT. As protein: CASSLSQTGATFF. Full variable domain (missing parts from reference TRBV28 and TRBJ1-1): DVKVTQSSRYLVKRTGEKVFLECVQDMDHENMFWYRQDPGLGLRLIYFSYDVKMKEKGDIPEGYSVSREKKERFSLILESASTNQTSMYLCASSLSQTGATFFGQGTRLTVV.

By sample share, this clonotype is medium-sized (0.01 to 0.1%). This chain joins TRBV6-5 and TRBJ2-5; no clear D. Germline V gene data show CDR1 as MNHEY and CDR2 as SVGAGI. The CDR3 sequence is 14 residues long. V was clipped by 3 bases and J by 2 bases, with 10 bases between them. The CDR3 coding sequence is TGTGCCAGCAGTTATGGCGCGGCACAAGAGACCCAGTACTTC. This codes for CASSYGAAQETQYF.

The chain has TRBV11-2 and TRBJ2-7; TRBD2 might be the D (5 bases). This CDR3 has 16 amino acids. The V gene's germline CDR1 is SGHAT and CDR2 FQNNGV. V lost 5 bases to trimming and J lost 2 bases, with 19 bases between them. Written as DNA, the CDR3 is TGTGCCAGCAGCCAACCTACTGGGGTGAGGGCCTACGAGCAGTACTTC. This codes for CASSQPTGVRAYEQYF.

Points on this clonotype: One junction end disagrees with the germline gene, perhaps due to a read error. The rearrangement uses TRBV6-5 and TRBJ2-7; perhaps TRBD1 as D (6 bases). The CDR3 is 17 residues long. Germline V gives CDR1 MNHEY, CDR2 SVGAGI. Written as DNA, the CDR3 is TGTGCCAGCAGTTGCCGGGACATCGGTAGGCGAGGGTACGATCAGTACTTC. This codes for CASSCRDIGRRGYDQYF.

Note on this clonotype: The junction shows a germline mismatch at one end, possibly a read error. CDR3 amino acids: CVSSYSRADRAAEQYF. The CDR3 DNA reads TGTGTCAGCAGTTACTCGAGGGCTGACAGGGCTGCCGAGCAGTACTTC. V gene TRBV6-5 combines with J gene TRBJ2-7; TRBD1 matches at 7 bases. The CDR3 extends over 16 amino acids. From germline, CDR1 is MNHEY and CDR2 SVGAGI.

Concerning this clonotype itself: An end of the junction differs from the germline gene, which may be a read error. The V gene is TRBV6-5, the J gene TRBJ1-5; tentative D call: TRBD1 (6 bases). The CDR3 spans 13 residues. Germline-derived CDR1 and CDR2 are MNHEY and SVGAGI. CDR3 in amino acids: CASQETGDQPQHF. The CDR3 DNA follows: TGTGCCAGCCAGGAGACAGGAGATCAGCCCCAGCATTTC.

Concerning this clonotype itself: The CDR3 carries no conserved terminal phenylalanine or tryptophan, so it likely arises from a read error. The chain employs TRBV5-1 and TRBJ2-7, with D possibly matching TRBD2 (5 bases). The CDR3 length is 15 residues. CDR1 SGHRS and CDR2 YFSETQ come from the germline V gene. The germline V and J ends were trimmed by 1 base and 2 bases, with 13 bases remaining between them. The CDR3 sequence: CASSLTRGQAYEQYS. CDR3 coding DNA: TGCGCCAGCAGCTTGACTAGAGGGCAGGCCTACGAGCAGTACTCC.

A remark on this clonotype: One end of the junction does not line up with germline, which may come from a read error. V usage is TRBV28 and J usage is TRBJ1-2; tentatively, D is TRBD1 (5 bases). This CDR3 has 12 amino acids. Per the germline V gene, CDR1 is MDHEN and CDR2 is SYDVKM. This CDR3 is CASNFMGLGYSF. The CDR3 DNA sequence: TGTGCCAGCAATTTTATGGGGCTTGGTTACAGCTTC.

This clonotype was seen a few times. This sequence may be a read error, since a much larger clone differs from it by one base. This sequence joins TRBV5-4 and TRBJ2-7; perhaps TRBD2 as D (7 bases). Trimming stripped 3 bases from V and 0 bases from J, with 16 bases between. Germline loops: CDR1 SGHNT, CDR2 YYREEE (reference sequence). This CDR3 region has 16 residues. The CDR3 DNA reads TGTGCCAGCAGCTCGGATGGGGGGGCAAGCTCCTACGAGCAGTACTTC. Translation: CASSSDGGASSYEQYF.

In regard to this clonotype: One end of the junction is discordant with germline, which a read error may explain. The V gene is TRBV7-9, the J gene TRBJ1-3; D gene unclear. The CDR3 consists of 16 residues. The germline V gene has CDR1 SEHNR and CDR2 FQNEAQ (reference sequence). The DNA for the CDR3 is TGTGCCAGCAGCTTAGTTCGGACGGCGGCCAGAAACACCGTATATTTT. This codes for CASSLVRTAARNTVYF. The full variable domain, rest sourced from reference TRBV7-9 and TRBJ1-3, is DTGVSQNPRHKITKRGQNVTFRCDPISEHNRLYWYRQTLGQGPEFLTYFQNEAQLEKSRLLSDRFSAERPKGSFSTLEIQRTEQGDSAMYLCASSLVRTAARNTVYFGEGSWLTVV.